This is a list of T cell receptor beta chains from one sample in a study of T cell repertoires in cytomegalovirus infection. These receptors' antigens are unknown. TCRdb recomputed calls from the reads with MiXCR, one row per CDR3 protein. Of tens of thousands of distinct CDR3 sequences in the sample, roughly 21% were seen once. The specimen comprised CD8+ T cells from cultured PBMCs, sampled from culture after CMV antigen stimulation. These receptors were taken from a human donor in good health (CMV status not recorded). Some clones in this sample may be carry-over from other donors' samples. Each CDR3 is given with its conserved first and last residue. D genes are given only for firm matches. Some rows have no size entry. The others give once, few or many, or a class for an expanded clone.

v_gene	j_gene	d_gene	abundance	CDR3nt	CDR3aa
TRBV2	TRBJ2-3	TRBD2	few	TGTGCCAGCAGTGACTGGACTAGCGGGGTCGATACGCAGTATTTT	CASSDWTSGVDTQYF
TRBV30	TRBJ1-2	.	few	TGTGCCTGGAGTGCTAGCAGCCCCTATGGCTACACCTTC	CAWSASSPYGYTF
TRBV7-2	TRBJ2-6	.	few	TGTGCCAGCAGCCCTACAAGCTCTGGGGCCAACGTCCTGACTTTC	CASSPTSSGANVLTF
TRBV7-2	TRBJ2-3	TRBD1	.	TGTGCCAGCAGCCCCTCAGGACAGGGCGGCACAGATACGCAGTATTTT	CASSPSGQGGTDTQYF
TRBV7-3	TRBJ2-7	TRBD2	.	TGTGCCAGCAGCGCGGGGACTAGCGGTATCTACGAGCAGTACTTC	CASSAGTSGIYEQYF
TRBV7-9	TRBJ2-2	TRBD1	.	TGTGCCAGCAGCCCCGGACAGGGCACCGGGGAGCTGTTTTTT	CASSPGQGTGELFF
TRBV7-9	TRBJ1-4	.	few	TGTGCCAGCAGCTTAGGGTCGGGTAATGAAAAACTGTTTTTT	CASSLGSGNEKLFF
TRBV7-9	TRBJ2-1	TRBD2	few	TGTGCCAGCAGCTCGGGACTAGCGGGGGATCCAAGCTCCTACAATGAGCAGTTCTTC	CASSSGLAGDPSSYNEQFF
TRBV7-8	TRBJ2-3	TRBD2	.	TGTGCCAGCAGCTACATAAAACAGGGCGGGGGGACAGATACGCAGTATTTT	CASSYIKQGGGTDTQYF
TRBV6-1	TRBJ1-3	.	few	TGTGCCAGCAGTCCCACAGGGTACTCGGGAAACACCATATATTTT	CASSPTGYSGNTIYF
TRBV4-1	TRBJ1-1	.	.	TGCGCCAGCAGCCAAGATCAAGGCAGCATGAACACTGAAGCTTTCTTT	CASSQDQGSMNTEAFF
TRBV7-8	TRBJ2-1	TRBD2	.	TGTGCCAGCAGCTTGAGGGGGCTAGCGGGGGATCAGGAGCAGTTCTTC	CASSLRGLAGDQEQFF
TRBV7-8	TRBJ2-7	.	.	TGTGCCAGCAGCTTAGAGGTGGGGCACTACGAGCAGTACTTC	CASSLEVGHYEQYF
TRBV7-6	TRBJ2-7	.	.	TGTGCCAGCAGCTTAGCGCCCGGGGACGAGCAGTACTTC	CASSLAPGDEQYF